The 23 T cell receptor beta chains below come from one sample, sequenced in a study of blood T cell repertoires in COVID-19. Method: immunoSEQ multiplex PCR; TCRdb's copy keeps in-frame clones and lacks some. The data contain roughly 170,000 clones, around 67% of them singletons. The sequenced sample was peripheral blood. Receptor source: a woman of 80 years or more with acute or convalescent COVID-19.

This chain connects TRBV18 to TRBJ2-2, with TRBD2 identical over 11 bases. The CDR3 runs 17 residues. Germline trimming cut 5 bases from V and 8 bases from J; bases unmatched to any gene: 13. CDR1 is KGHSH, CDR2 LQKENI, per germline. The CDR3 protein is CASSFTTLAGGSGELFF. The CDR3 coding sequence is TGTGCCAGCTCATTCACCACCCTAGCGGGAGGTTCGGGGGAGCTGTTTTTT.

The chain combines TRBV2 with TRBJ1-1; the D gene is possibly TRBD1 (6 bases). The V gene's germline CDR1 is SNHLY and CDR2 FYNNEI. V lost 6 bases and J 4 bases, leaving 15 bases between the germline ends. The CDR3 contains 14 residues. The CDR3 sequence is CASRLQGRSTEAFF. As DNA, the CDR3 is TGTGCCAGCAGACTACAGGGCCGCAGCACTGAAGCTTTCTTT. The variable domain in full, with the rest retrieved from reference TRBV2 and TRBJ1-1, is EPEVTQTPSHQVTQMGQEVILRCVPISNHLYFYWYRQILGQKVEFLVSFYNNEISEKSEIFDDQFSVERPDGSNFTLKIRSTKLEDSAMYFCASRLQGRSTEAFFGQGTRLTVV.

Worth noting for this clone: In the same sample, other DNA sequences code for this CDR3. The chain has TRBV18 and TRBJ2-1; 12 nucleotides agree with TRBD2. V dropped 3 bases and J dropped 4; count of bases not matched to a gene: 1. The CDR3 length is 15 residues. The germline CDR1 and CDR2 sequences are KGHSH and LQKENI. The CDR3 DNA reads as TGTGCCAGCTCACCCGGGACTAGCGGGTACAATGAGCAGTTCTTC. This gives the protein CASSPGTSGYNEQFF.

This clone was counted at least ten times. The sample contains more than one DNA sequence encoding this CDR3. This rearrangement joins TRBV27 to TRBJ2-7; D remains ambiguous. With 5 bases removed from V and 4 bases from J, the gap between germline ends came to 6 bases. This CDR3 has 11 amino acids. The germline gives CDR1 MNHEY, CDR2 SMNVEV (reference sequence). In DNA form, the CDR3 reads TGTGCCAGCAGTCCCTATTACGAGCAGTACTTC. It encodes CASSPYYEQYF.

This chain links TRBV19 with TRBJ2-7; D unresolved. This CDR3 is 15 amino acids long. Germline V CDR1 and CDR2: LNHDA, SQIVND (reference sequence). V gave up 1 base and J gave up 1 base, with 11 bases separating them. The CDR3 nucleotides are TGTGCCAGTAGTATAGGTGGAGAAAGGTCCTACGAGCAGTACTTC. Amino acids: CASSIGGERSYEQYF.

This chain links TRBV29-1 with TRBJ2-1; D perhaps matches TRBD2 (6 bases). Germline-derived CDR1 and CDR2 are SQVTM and ANQGSEA. CDR3 length: 13 amino acids. V was cut by 8 bases and J by 2 bases, with 13 bases left in between. DNA for the CDR3: TGCAGCTACCGGGAGTCCGCCTACAATGAGCAGTTCTTC. Residues: CSYRESAYNEQFF.

This clone turned up a few times. The chain employs TRBV14 and TRBJ1-2; TRBD1 agrees at 9 bases. This CDR3 contains 14 residues. Trimming removed 2 bases from V and 4 bases from J; junction bases left unmatched: 2. Germline CDR1 reads SGHDN; CDR2 reads FVKESK. The CDR3 nucleotides read TGTGCCAGCAGCCAATTGACAGGGGGCTATGGCTACACCTTC. As protein: CASSQLTGGYGYTF. The whole variable domain, filled in from reference TRBV14 and TRBJ1-2, reads EAGVTQFPSHSVIEKGQTVTLRCDPISGHDNLYWYRRVMGKEIKFLLHFVKESKQDESGMPNNRFLAERTGGTYSTLKVQPAELEDSGVYFCASSQLTGGYGYTFGSGTRLTVV.

This clone was observed a few times. This chain uses TRBV2 with TRBJ2-2, with D possibly being TRBD1 (5 bases). V lost 2 bases to trimming and J lost 0 bases, with 13 bases between them. CDR1 and CDR2 from the germline V gene are SNHLY and FYNNEI. CDR3 length equals 17 residues. CDR3 residues: CASSEWGPTSNTGELFF. The DNA for the CDR3 is TGTGCCAGCAGTGAATGGGGCCCGACTTCGAACACCGGGGAGCTGTTTTTT.

J is TRBJ1-5 and V is TRBV27; 8 bases map to TRBD1. Germline CDR1 reads MNHEY; CDR2 reads SMNVEV (reference sequence). The CDR3 is 14 residues long. The J segment lost 4 bases and the V segment lost 6 bases, leaving 5 bases of the junction unmatched. CDR3 residues: CASRRTGGNQPQHF. In nucleotides, the CDR3 is TGTGCCAGCAGACGAACAGGGGGGAATCAGCCCCAGCATTTT.

Concerning this clone: The junction departs from the called germline gene at one end, perhaps through a read error. V gene TRBV6-1 combines with J gene TRBJ2-7, with D hard to call. Germline V lookup: CDR1 MNHNS, CDR2 SASEGT. This CDR3 contains 12 residues. CDR3 in amino acids: CASTEFLYEQYF. The CDR3 nucleotides are TGTGCCAGCACTGAATTTCTCTACGAGCAGTACTTC.

The V gene is TRBV10-3, the J gene TRBJ1-6; 8 bases agree with TRBD1. V was clipped by 7 bases and J by 9 bases; unmatched bases: 8. Germline CDR1 is ENHRY and CDR2 is SYGVKD. The CDR3 sequence is 14 residues long. The DNA of the CDR3 is TGTGCCATCACCCTGACGCAGGGGGCTTCACCCCTCCACTTT. As protein: CAITLTQGASPLHF.

The V and J genes are TRBV13 and TRBJ2-1; 13 bases agree with TRBD2. The V gene's germline CDR1 is PRHDT and CDR2 FYEKMQ (reference sequence). The CDR3 spans 15 residues. Trimming cost V 3 bases and J 9 bases; bases outside gene matches: 5. In DNA form, the CDR3 reads TGTGCCAGCAGCTTTGGACTAGCGGGAGTGGTTGAGCAGTTCTTC. Its translation: CASSFGLAGVVEQFF.

The chain has TRBV7-3 and TRBJ1-6; D is perhaps TRBD1 (6 bases). Trimming removed 5 bases from V and 7 bases from J, with 9 bases in between. The CDR3 sequence is 13 residues long. Germline assignment: CDR1 SGHTA and CDR2 FQGTGA. The CDR3 DNA reads as TGTGCCAGCAGCCCCGGACAGAATTCACCCCTCCACTTT. Its translation is CASSPGQNSPLHF.

This chain links TRBV13 with TRBJ2-7; D remains unclear. Germline V lookup: CDR1 PRHDT, CDR2 FYEKMQ (reference sequence). Trimming left V 5 bases short and J 3 bases short, with 14 bases between. The CDR3 covers 14 residues. In DNA, the CDR3 is TGTGCCAGCAGCATACTCGGAGTAGGCTACGAGCAGTACTTC. Translated: CASSILGVGYEQYF. The full variable domain, its missing parts supplied by reference TRBV13 and TRBJ2-7, is AAGVIQSPRHLIKEKRETATLKCYPIPRHDTVYWYQQGPGQDPQFLISFYEKMQSDKGSIPDRFSAQQFSDYHSELNMSSLELGDSALYFCASSILGVGYEQYFGPGTRLTVT.

The chain combines TRBV30 with TRBJ1-3, with D unresolved. This CDR3 has 13 amino acids. CDR1 is GTSNPN and CDR2 is SVGIG in the germline V gene (reference sequence). V gave up 7 bases and J gave up 4 bases, with 14 bases separating them. The CDR3 sequence is CALGLGGGNTIYF. The CDR3 DNA sequence: TGTGCCTTAGGTCTCGGCGGGGGAAACACCATATATTTT.

The rearrangement links TRBV28 to TRBJ2-2; possible D gene TRBD1, 5 bases. The length of the CDR3 is 16 residues. Germline V gene sequence: CDR1 MDHEN, CDR2 SYDVKM. V lost 8 bases, J lost 0 bases, and 16 bases lay in between. This CDR3 reads CASFSGRSPNTGELFF. CDR3 sequence (DNA): TGTGCCAGCTTCTCAGGGCGGTCGCCGAACACCGGGGAGCTGTTTTTT.

This clone was counted between two and nine times. The V call is TRBV19, the J call TRBJ2-1; 12 nucleotides align to TRBD2. V lost 5 bases and J lost 4; bases outside the gene matches: 9. This CDR3 contains 17 residues. Germline CDR1 reads LNHDA; CDR2 reads SQIVND (reference sequence). CDR3 sequence: CASSPLLAGGRYNEQFF. The DNA of the CDR3 is TGTGCCAGTAGTCCGCTTCTAGCGGGAGGGAGATACAATGAGCAGTTCTTC.

The CDR3 spells CASSGVGGRYNEQFF. DNA of the CDR3: TGTGCCAGCAGTGGGGTAGGGGGACGTTACAATGAGCAGTTCTTC. The V call is TRBV2, the J call TRBJ2-1, with D possibly TRBD1 on 6 matching bases. The V end lost 4 bases, the J end lost 4 bases, and 14 bases lay between the germline ends. The CDR3 is 15 amino acids. The V gene's germline CDR1 is SNHLY and CDR2 FYNNEI.

V gene TRBV28 combines with J gene TRBJ2-7; TRBD2 aligns across 14 bases. The germline V gene encodes CDR1 MDHEN and CDR2 SYDVKM. J lost 9 bases, V lost 6 bases, and 7 bases had no gene match. The CDR3 runs 14 residues. Here the CDR3 DNA reads TGTGCCAGCAGCCTGGGACTAGCGGGAGTAGGGCAGTACTTC. Its translation is CASSLGLAGVGQYF.

This chain connects TRBV28 to TRBJ1-1; TRBD1 is a possible D gene (6 bases). The V gene lost 7 bases and the J gene lost 3 bases, with 15 bases spanning the gap. The CDR3 has 14 amino acids. Germline V gene sequence: CDR1 MDHEN, CDR2 SYDVKM. The CDR3 DNA sequence: TGTGCCAGCAACCTACCCGACAGGTACACTGAAGCTTTCTTT. It specifies CASNLPDRYTEAFF.

This clone showed up just a few times. At one of its ends the junction is not consistent with the germline gene, which may arise from a read error. The rearrangement joins TRBV27 to TRBJ2-7; unclear D gene. The CDR3 runs 15 residues. Germline V gene data show CDR1 as MNHEY and CDR2 as SMNVEV (reference sequence). CDR3 in amino acids: CASSFVSKLPIEPYF. As DNA, the CDR3 is TGTGCCAGCAGTTTTGTGTCCAAGCTTCCGATTGAGCCGTACTTC.

V is TRBV5-1 and J is TRBJ1-4; 8 bases agree with TRBD1. Germline V gene sequence: CDR1 SGHRS, CDR2 YFSETQ. After removal of 0 bases from V and 5 bases from J, the junction contained 12 bases not matched to a gene. This CDR3 has 18 residues. The CDR3 is CASSLAVPGQVQNEKLFF. The CDR3 DNA is TGCGCCAGCAGCTTGGCCGTCCCGGGACAGGTTCAGAATGAAAAACTGTTTTTT.

The V call is TRBV2, the J call TRBJ1-2, with D maybe TRBD1 (6 bases). Trimming pared 8 bases from V and 8 bases from J, leaving 15 bases between. From germline, CDR1 is SNHLY and CDR2 FYNNEI. The CDR3 runs 12 residues. CDR3 amino acids: CASSAQGQGYTF. DNA for the CDR3: TGTGCCAGCTCCGCACAGGGCCAGGGCTACACCTTC. The full variable domain, rest sourced from reference TRBV2 and TRBJ1-2, is EPEVTQTPSHQVTQMGQEVILRCVPISNHLYFYWYRQILGQKVEFLVSFYNNEISEKSEIFDDQFSVERPDGSNFTLKIRSTKLEDSAMYFCASSAQGQGYTFGSGTRLTVV.